A single sample gave rise to the 27 T cell receptor beta chains below, sequenced in a study of blood T cell repertoires in COVID-19. Data came from immunoSEQ multiplex PCR; TCRdb stores just in-frame clones and leaves some out. The sample carries more than 35,000 clones, 70% to 90% recorded once. Input material: peripheral blood. The receptors stem from a human donor in a cohort sampled during active COVID-19.

CDR3 residues: CASSAGISYEQYF. For the CDR3, the DNA is TGTGCCAGCAGTGCAGGGATCAGCTACGAGCAGTACTTC. The chain uses TRBV2 and TRBJ2-7; D possibly corresponds to TRBD1 (5 bases). The CDR3 has 13 amino acids. Trimming shortened V by 4 bases and J by 3 bases, and 10 bases separated the two germline ends. Looked up from germline, CDR1 is SNHLY and CDR2 is FYNNEI.

The rearrangement uses TRBV7-2 and TRBJ2-2; D may be TRBD1 (6 bases). The V gene lost 3 bases and the J gene lost 2 bases, with 10 bases spanning the gap. Germline lookup yields CDR1 SGHTA and CDR2 FQGNSA. CDR3 length: 15 amino acids. The CDR3 nucleotides read TGTGCCAGCAGCTTGACAGGTTTTAACACCGGGGAGCTGTTTTTT. Translated, it gives CASSLTGFNTGELFF.

V is TRBV27 and J is TRBJ2-7; maybe TRBD2 (6 bases). Germline CDR1 MNHEY, CDR2 SMNVEV (reference sequence). CDR3 length: 13 residues. Trimming left V 2 bases short and J 3 bases short, with 8 bases between. CDR3: CASSLTSNYEQYF. In DNA, the CDR3 is TGTGCCAGCAGTTTAACTAGCAACTACGAGCAGTACTTC.

The rearrangement uses TRBV9 and TRBJ1-1, with D possibly matching TRBD1 (6 bases). Germline V gene lookup returns CDR1 SGDLS and CDR2 YYNGEE. V was trimmed by 4 bases and J by 5 bases, leaving 9 bases between them. The CDR3 has 12 residues. CDR3 protein: CASSPQGTEAFF. In nucleotides, the CDR3 is TGTGCCAGCAGCCCCCAGGGGACTGAAGCTTTCTTT. The full variable domain, rest sourced from reference TRBV9 and TRBJ1-1, is DSGVTQTPKHLITATGQRVTLRCSPRSGDLSVYWYQQSLDQGLQFLIQYYNGEERAKGNILERFSAQQFPDLHSELNLSSLELGDSALYFCASSPQGTEAFFGQGTRLTVV.

This chain connects TRBV5-6 to TRBJ2-3; 10 bases match TRBD1. There are 17 residues in the CDR3. V trimming: 2 bases; J trimming: 5 bases; junction bases outside the gene matches: 11. Germline V gives CDR1 SGHDT, CDR2 YYEEEE. The CDR3 DNA follows: TGTGCCAGCAGCTTCGCGCGACAGGGGGCGTTAAGAGATACGCAGTATTTT. Its protein is CASSFARQGALRDTQYF.

The CDR3 sequence is CASSRQDVTDTQYF. The CDR3 nucleotides read TGTGCCAGCAGCCGGCAGGATGTCACAGATACGCAGTATTTT. The gene calls are TRBV9 and TRBJ2-3; D ambiguous. The CDR3 is 14 amino acids. Germline CDR1 reads SGDLS; CDR2 reads YYNGEE. The ends were cut back, 4 bases at V and 2 bases at J, with 11 bases in the middle.

V usage is TRBV5-5 and J usage is TRBJ1-3; possible D gene TRBD1, 6 bases. V was pared by 4 bases and J by 3 bases, with 11 bases between. The length of the CDR3 is 14 residues. Per the germline V gene, CDR1 is SGHKS and CDR2 is YYEKEE (reference sequence). The CDR3 loop is CASSVDSYGNTIYF. The CDR3 nucleotides are TGTGCCAGCAGCGTGGACAGCTATGGAAACACCATATATTTT.

The chain employs TRBV30 and TRBJ1-5; D gene ambiguous. CDR3 length: 13 residues. V lost 4 bases and J 5 bases, leaving 12 bases between the germline ends. Germline V gene data show CDR1 as GTSNPN and CDR2 as SVGIG (reference sequence). In DNA form, the CDR3 reads TGTGCCTGGAAGAGAGGGCTGGATCAGCCCCAGCATTTT. It encodes CAWKRGLDQPQHF.

The chain carries TRBV7-6 and TRBJ2-5, with D unresolved. V gave up 5 bases and J gave up 5 bases, with 12 bases separating them. CDR1 and CDR2 from the germline V gene are SGHVS and FNYEAQ. The CDR3 length is 13 residues. The CDR3: CASSPRSWETQYF. CDR3 DNA: TGTGCCAGCAGCCCCCGGAGCTGGGAGACCCAGTACTTC.

The genes are TRBV5-1 and TRBJ2-6, with D possibly matching TRBD1 (6 bases). Germline V lookup: CDR1 SGHRS, CDR2 YFSETQ. Trimming removed 0 bases from V and 0 bases from J, with 13 bases in between. The CDR3 has 18 amino acids. The CDR3 nucleotides are TGCGCCAGCAGCTTGGGCCCCAGGGGAAGCTCTGGGGCCAACGTCCTGACTTTC. Its translation: CASSLGPRGSSGANVLTF. The full variable domain, with the rest looked up from reference TRBV5-1 and TRBJ2-6, is KAGVTQTPRYLIKTRGQQVTLSCSPISGHRSVSWYQQTPGQGLQFLFEYFSETQRNKGNFPGRFSGRQFSNSRSEMNVSTLELGDSALYLCASSLGPRGSSGANVLTFGAGSRLTVL.

V is TRBV6-5 and J is TRBJ2-7, with no clear D. The germline V and J ends were trimmed by 6 bases and 0 bases, with 12 bases remaining between them. This CDR3 region has 14 residues. Germline CDR1 MNHEY, CDR2 SVGAGI. In DNA, the CDR3 is TGTGCCAGCAGCCCCGGCGAGGTCTCCTACGAGCAGTACTTC. Protein product: CASSPGEVSYEQYF.

The rearrangement uses TRBV3-1 (or the pseudogene TRBV3-2) and TRBJ2-7; possibly TRBD2 for D (6 bases). Deletions cut 1 base from V and 6 bases from J, with 13 bases between. The CDR3 has 14 residues. The germline V gene encodes CDR1 LGHDT and CDR2 YNNKEL (reference sequence). Here the CDR3 DNA reads TGTGCCAGCAGCCAAGTGGGGCGGGGCGGCGAGCAGTACTTC. Encoded protein: CASSQVGRGGEQYF.

The chain links TRBV5-6 to TRBJ2-3, with 9 bases that match TRBD1. V lost 0 bases and J lost 5; bases outside the gene matches: 4. The CDR3 runs to 15 residues. The germline V gene encodes CDR1 SGHDT and CDR2 YYEEEE. CDR3 sequence reads: CASSLGGQGIDTQYF. CDR3 nucleotides: TGTGCCAGCAGCTTGGGGGGACAGGGAATAGATACGCAGTATTTT.

The chain links TRBV13 to TRBJ1-1; 7 nucleotides agree with TRBD1. Germline-derived CDR1 and CDR2 are PRHDT and FYEKMQ (reference sequence). CDR3 length equals 15 residues. V gave up 4 bases and J gave up 1 base; unmatched junction bases: 6. The CDR3 loop is CASSSSAGGNTEAFF. The CDR3 DNA reads as TGTGCCAGCAGCTCCTCGGCAGGGGGGAACACTGAAGCTTTCTTT.

The gene calls are TRBV15 and TRBJ2-7; 8 bases fit TRBD1. The germline gives CDR1 LNHNV, CDR2 YYDKDF (reference sequence). V lost 4 bases to trimming and J lost 2 bases; unmatched junction nucleotides: 7. CDR3 length: 15 amino acids. The CDR3 protein is CATSKPDRGPYEQYF. In DNA form, the CDR3 reads TGTGCCACCAGCAAACCAGACAGGGGCCCCTACGAGCAGTACTTC.

The genes are TRBV7-8 and TRBJ2-7; D unclear. V shed 1 base and J shed 5 bases, with 6 bases lying between them. Per the germline V gene, CDR1 is SGHVS and CDR2 is FQNEAQ. The CDR3 is made up of 12 amino acids. Here the CDR3 reads CASSLGENEQYF. CDR3 DNA: TGTGCCAGCAGCTTAGGAGAAAACGAGCAGTACTTC.

The genes are TRBV7-9 and TRBJ2-1; tentative D call: TRBD2 (6 bases). CDR3 length: 14 amino acids. V was shortened by 1 base and J by 8 bases, with 12 bases between the two germline ends. Germline assignment: CDR1 SEHNR and CDR2 FQNEAQ (reference sequence). The CDR3 loop is CASSLEIWEDEQFF. In DNA, the CDR3 is TGTGCCAGCAGCTTAGAAATCTGGGAGGATGAGCAGTTCTTC. The complete variable domain, with remaining parts taken from reference TRBV7-9 and TRBJ2-1, reads DTGVSQNPRHKITKRGQNVTFRCDPISEHNRLYWYRQTLGQGPEFLTYFQNEAQLEKSRLLSDRFSAERPKGSFSTLEIQRTEQGDSAMYLCASSLEIWEDEQFFGPGTRLTVL.

The J gene is TRBJ2-7, the V gene TRBV5-6; 8 bases match TRBD2. Germline V CDR1 and CDR2: SGHDT, YYEEEE. V shed 6 bases and J 5 bases; nucleotides not matched to a gene: 13. There are 15 residues in the CDR3. The CDR3 DNA reads as TGTGCCAGCATGTTCGGGACTAGTTTATCCAACGAGCAGTACTTC. This translates into CASMFGTSLSNEQYF.

The chain carries TRBV19 and TRBJ2-1; TRBD2 matches at 8 bases. With V trimmed by 5 bases and J by 1 base, 10 bases remained unmatched. Germline V gene data show CDR1 as LNHDA and CDR2 as SQIVND (reference sequence). The CDR3 contains 17 residues. For the CDR3, the DNA is TGTGCCAGTAGTGTCTCACTTAGCGGGACGTCCTACAATGAGCAGTTCTTC. This encodes CASSVSLSGTSYNEQFF.

The chain is built from TRBV7-2 and TRBJ2-2, with D uncertain. The V end was cut by 2 bases, the J end by 7 bases, with 8 bases between. The CDR3 is 13 amino acids. Germline values: CDR1 SGHTA, CDR2 FQGNSA. CDR3 amino acids: CASSLLEVGELFF. The CDR3 DNA is TGTGCCAGCAGCTTATTAGAGGTCGGGGAGCTGTTTTTT.

Here the CDR3 reads CASMRSRETQYF. CDR3 DNA: TGTGCCAGCATGAGGAGTCGTGAGACCCAGTACTTC. The V gene is TRBV2, the J gene TRBJ2-5; D remains unclear. Trimming cost V 7 bases and J 5 bases, with 11 bases left between them. CDR3 length: 12 amino acids. Germline V gene lookup returns CDR1 SNHLY and CDR2 FYNNEI.

This chain links TRBV2 with TRBJ2-7, with TRBD1 as a possible D gene (5 bases). V lost 2 bases to trimming and J lost 4 bases, with 6 bases between them. The V gene's germline CDR1 is SNHLY and CDR2 FYNNEI. The CDR3 has 12 residues. The CDR3 DNA reads as TGTGCCAGCAGTGAATCAGGGTACGAGCAGTACTTC. Protein: CASSESGYEQYF.

CDR3 region: CASRPQGRSYTF. DNA for the CDR3: TGTGCCAGCAGGCCACAGGGCCGGAGCTACACCTTC. This sequence joins TRBV12-3 or TRBV12-4 and TRBJ1-2; a possible D gene is TRBD1 (6 bases). The CDR3 is 12 amino acids. Trimming left V 6 bases short and J 9 bases short, with 14 bases between.

The chain joins TRBV7-2 to TRBJ2-3; TRBD2 aligns across 13 bases. This CDR3 contains 17 residues. V lost 2 bases, J lost 3 bases, and 5 bases stayed unmatched. CDR1 and CDR2 from the germline V gene are SGHTA and FQGNSA. The CDR3 coding sequence is TGTGCCAGCAGCTTACGGGGACTAGCGGGGACAACAGATACGCAGTATTTT. It is translated as CASSLRGLAGTTDTQYF.

This sequence joins TRBV7-9 and TRBJ2-5; maybe TRBD2 (5 bases). V lost 0 bases to trimming and J lost 0 bases, with 5 bases between them. Germline CDR1 reads SEHNR; CDR2 reads FQNEAQ (reference sequence). The CDR3 runs 14 residues. CDR3 DNA: TGTGCCAGCAGCTTAGCGAGGGACCAAGAGACCCAGTACTTC. Its translation: CASSLARDQETQYF.

This clone appeared a single time. The chain carries TRBV4-2 and TRBJ1-1; 7 nucleotides line up with TRBD1. Germline CDR1 and CDR2: LGHNA and YNFKEQ. V was clipped by 3 bases and J by 8 bases; unmatched bases: 6. The CDR3 totals 13 residues. The CDR3 loop is CASSQPIQGEAFF. The DNA of the CDR3 is TGTGCCAGCAGCCAGCCCATACAGGGGGAAGCTTTCTTT.

The chain has TRBV19 and TRBJ2-3, with 12 bases identical to TRBD2. The V gene end was trimmed by 5 bases and the J gene end by 7 bases; junction bases not matched to a gene: 19. The CDR3 is 19 residues long. Germline values: CDR1 LNHDA, CDR2 SQIVND (reference sequence). CDR3: CASSPLAASGGAGTNTQYF. The CDR3 DNA sequence: TGTGCCAGTAGTCCTCTCGCGGCTAGCGGGGGGGCGGGGACAAATACGCAGTATTTT. The complete variable domain, with remaining parts taken from reference TRBV19 and TRBJ2-3, reads DGGITQSPKYLFRKEGQNVTLSCEQNLNHDAMYWYRQDPGQGLRLIYYSQIVNDFQKGDIAEGYSVSREKKESFPLTVTSAQKNPTAFYLCASSPLAASGGAGTNTQYFGPGTRLTVL.